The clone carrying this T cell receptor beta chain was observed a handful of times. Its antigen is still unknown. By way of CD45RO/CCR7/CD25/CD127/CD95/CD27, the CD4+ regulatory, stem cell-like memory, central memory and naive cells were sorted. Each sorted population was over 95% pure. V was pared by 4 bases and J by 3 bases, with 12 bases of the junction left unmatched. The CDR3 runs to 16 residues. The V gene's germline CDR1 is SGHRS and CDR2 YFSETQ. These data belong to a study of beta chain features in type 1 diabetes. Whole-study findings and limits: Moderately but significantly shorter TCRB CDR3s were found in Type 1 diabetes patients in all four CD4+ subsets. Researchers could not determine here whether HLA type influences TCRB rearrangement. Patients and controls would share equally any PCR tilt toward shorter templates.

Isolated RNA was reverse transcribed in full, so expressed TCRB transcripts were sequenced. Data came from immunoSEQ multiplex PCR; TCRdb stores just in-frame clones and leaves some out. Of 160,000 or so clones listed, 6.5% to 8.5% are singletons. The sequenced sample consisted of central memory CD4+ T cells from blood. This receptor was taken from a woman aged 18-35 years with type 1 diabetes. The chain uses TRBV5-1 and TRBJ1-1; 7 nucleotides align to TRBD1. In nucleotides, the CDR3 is TGCGCCAGCAGCGGAAGTACAGGGGATTGGCACACTGAAGCTTTCTTT. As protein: CASSGSTGDWHTEAFF.